These 30 T cell receptor beta chains were sequenced from one sample in a study of cytomegalovirus exposure and HLA in healthy donors. The PCR contained 60 Vbeta and 13 Jbeta primers. Method: immunoSEQ multiplex PCR; TCRdb's copy keeps in-frame clones and lacks some. This table has over 100,000 clones, roughly a tenth appearing once. Sequencing was carried out using PBMCs. The source of these receptors is a man aged 40-55 years in good health and CMV-seropositive.

The V call is TRBV9, the J call TRBJ1-2, with a weak D call TRBD1 (5 bases). Germline assignment: CDR1 SGDLS and CDR2 YYNGEE. The ends were cut back, 6 bases at V and 6 bases at J, with 12 bases in the middle. The CDR3 length is 12 residues. The CDR3 sequence is CASNFQGNGYTF. The DNA of the CDR3 is TGTGCCAGCAACTTTCAGGGTAATGGCTACACCTTC.

This clone showed up just a few times. The chain is built from TRBV1 and TRBJ2-7; whether TRBD1, the table's D call, matches the DNA was not checked. TRBV1 is classified as a pseudogene. This CDR3 has 15 amino acids. The CDR3 DNA follows: TGCACCAGCAGCCGAGAGGGACAGGGGGCGCGTGAGCAGTACTTC. It encodes CTSSREGQGAREQYF.

The chain is built from TRBV7-2 and TRBJ1-2; 8 bases are shared with TRBD1. V shed 3 bases, J shed 2 bases, and the junction held 5 bases outside the gene matches. CDR1 is SGHTA and CDR2 is FQGNSA in the germline V gene. There are 15 residues in the CDR3. CDR3 loop: CASSFDRGSNYGYTF. For the CDR3, the DNA is TGTGCCAGCAGCTTTGACAGGGGCTCAAACTATGGCTACACCTTC.

The V gene is TRBV11-2, the J gene TRBJ2-1; a weak D match, TRBD2 (5 bases). The germline V gene encodes CDR1 SGHAT and CDR2 FQNNGV. The CDR3 totals 13 residues. V was pared by 0 bases and J by 6 bases, with 6 bases between. The CDR3 loop is CASSLDTSNEQFF. CDR3 in DNA: TGTGCCAGCAGCTTAGACACTAGCAATGAGCAGTTCTTC.

This clone was recorded a few times. The J gene is TRBJ2-1, the V gene TRBV6-6; D might be TRBD2 (6 bases). The CDR3 contains 14 residues. In germline, CDR1 is MNHNY, CDR2 SVGAGI (reference sequence). The ends were cut back, 6 bases at V and 8 bases at J, with 17 bases in the middle. CDR3 amino acids: CASRQNPLAYEQFF. CDR3 nucleotides: TGTGCCAGCAGGCAAAACCCACTAGCCTATGAGCAGTTCTTC.

This chain joins TRBV28 and TRBJ2-5; TRBD1 might be the D (6 bases). The J call is uncertain, as TRBJ2-7 better fits the DNA end. The CDR3 runs to 13 residues. Looked up from germline, CDR1 is MDHEN and CDR2 is SYDVKM. CDR3: CASTTGIPYEQYF. The CDR3 DNA reads TGTGCCAGCACTACAGGGATTCCTTACGAGCAGTACTTC.

This clone was observed a few times. V gene TRBV14 combines with J gene TRBJ1-1; 7 nucleotides match TRBD1. The CDR3 runs 13 residues. CDR1 and CDR2 (germline): SGHDN, FVKESK. V shed 4 bases and J 4 bases; nucleotides not matched to a gene: 3. CDR3 residues: CASSRQGGTEAFF. The CDR3 region has the DNA TGTGCCAGCAGCCGACAGGGAGGCACTGAAGCTTTCTTT.

There are a few counts of this clone. The J gene is TRBJ2-3, the V gene TRBV11-2; tentatively, D is TRBD2 (5 bases). This CDR3 has 16 residues. Germline V lookup: CDR1 SGHAT, CDR2 FQNNGV. V lost 5 bases, J lost 7 bases, and 22 bases lay in between. Here the CDR3 reads CASSPYLRTESYTQYF. The CDR3 nucleotides are TGTGCCAGCAGCCCCTATCTTCGGACTGAGTCCTATACGCAGTATTTT.

This clone appeared many times. The chain joins TRBV4-1 to TRBJ1-5, with 9 nucleotides matching TRBD1. The CDR3 has 15 residues. The germline V gene encodes CDR1 MGHRA and CDR2 YSYEKL. V shed 2 bases, J shed 7 bases, and the junction held 6 bases outside the gene matches. The CDR3 DNA sequence: TGCGCCAGCAGCCAAAGCACAGGGGGCGGACAGCCCCAGCATTTT. This translates into CASSQSTGGGQPQHF.

The V call is TRBV7-2, the J call TRBJ1-1; tentatively, D is TRBD1 (5 bases). Trimming removed 5 bases from V and 4 bases from J, with 14 bases in between. Germline V gene data show CDR1 as SGHTA and CDR2 as FQGNSA. The CDR3 contains 14 residues. The CDR3, as DNA: TGTGCCAGCAGCCTTCAGGACACCGCCACTGAAGCTTTCTTT. This translates into CASSLQDTATEAFF.

The CDR3 region has the DNA TGCGCCAGCAGCTTACTAACTAGCGGGAGGGGATATGAGGGCGAGCAGTACTTC. Residues: CASSLLTSGRGYEGEQYF. The chain is built from TRBV5-1 and TRBJ2-7, with TRBD2 matching 13 bases. The CDR3 is made up of 18 amino acids. Germline values: CDR1 SGHRS, CDR2 YFSETQ. V lost 2 bases and J lost 6; bases outside the gene matches: 14. The variable domain in full, with the rest retrieved from reference TRBV5-1 and TRBJ2-7, is KAGVTQTPRYLIKTRGQQVTLSCSPISGHRSVSWYQQTPGQGLQFLFEYFSETQRNKGNFPGRFSGRQFSNSRSEMNVSTLELGDSALYLCASSLLTSGRGYEGEQYFGPGTRLTVT.

This rearrangement joins TRBV5-4 to TRBJ2-1; 9 nucleotides align to TRBD2. The V gene end was trimmed by 2 bases and the J gene end by 5 bases; junction bases not matched to a gene: 5. Germline CDR1 SGHNT, CDR2 YYREEE (reference sequence). The CDR3 is 15 amino acids. This CDR3 is CASSFGTSQNNEQFF. DNA for the CDR3: TGTGCCAGCAGCTTTGGGACTAGCCAAAACAATGAGCAGTTCTTC. Full variable domain (remainder filled in from reference TRBV5-4 and TRBJ2-1): ETGVTQSPTHLIKTRGQQVTLRCSSQSGHNTVSWYQQALGQGPQFIFQYYREEENGRGNFPPRFSGLQFPNYSSELNVNALELDDSALYLCASSFGTSQNNEQFFGPGTRLTVL.

The chain combines TRBV27 with TRBJ2-7; 11 nucleotides agree with TRBD2. CDR3 length equals 14 residues. With 8 bases clipped from V and 5 bases from J, the junction kept 8 bases outside the gene matches. Germline-derived CDR1 and CDR2 are MNHEY and SMNVEV (reference sequence). CDR3 DNA sequence: TGTGCCAGCGGAAGTAGCGGGAGGGCCGACGAGCAGTACTTC. The encoded protein is CASGSSGRADEQYF.

This chain uses TRBV9 with TRBJ2-5, with TRBD2 matching 8 bases. V gave up 4 bases and J gave up 2 bases; unmatched junction bases: 10. Germline CDR1 and CDR2: SGDLS and YYNGEE. The CDR3 length is 16 residues. In DNA, the CDR3 is TGTGCCAGCAGCAGAGGGGCGGGAGGCCCTCAAGAGACCCAGTACTTC. The encoded protein is CASSRGAGGPQETQYF.

J is TRBJ2-7 and V is TRBV9; 12 bases fit TRBD2. The ends lost 4 bases at V and 10 bases at J; junction bases unmatched: 6. CDR3 length equals 13 residues. Germline V lookup: CDR1 SGDLS, CDR2 YYNGEE. In DNA form, the CDR3 reads TGTGCCAGCAGCCCTAGACTAGCGGGAGACCAGTACTTC. Translating it yields CASSPRLAGDQYF.

The chain is built from TRBV19 and TRBJ1-2; 8 nucleotides line up with TRBD1. V was clipped by 6 bases and J by 7 bases; unmatched bases: 7. The CDR3 contains 13 residues. Germline V gives CDR1 LNHDA, CDR2 SQIVND (reference sequence). Here the CDR3 DNA reads TGTGCCAGTAGAGGACAGGGATTTCCTGGCTACACCTTC. Protein product: CASRGQGFPGYTF. Full variable domain (missing parts from reference TRBV19 and TRBJ1-2): DGGITQSPKYLFRKEGQNVTLSCEQNLNHDAMYWYRQDPGQGLRLIYYSQIVNDFQKGDIAEGYSVSREKKESFPLTVTSAQKNPTAFYLCASRGQGFPGYTFGSGTRLTVV.

In its sample, this clone was seen once. The chain combines TRBV5-1 with TRBJ2-2; possibly TRBD2 for D (5 bases). The length of the CDR3 is 15 residues. Trimming took off 2 bases at V and 4 bases at J, with 12 bases between the two ends. Germline CDR1 is SGHRS and CDR2 is YFSETQ. This CDR3 reads CASSLTSLGTGELFF. CDR3 DNA: TGCGCCAGCAGCTTAACTAGTCTAGGCACCGGGGAGCTGTTTTTT.

This clone was recorded a few times. The rearrangement joins TRBV30 to TRBJ1-2, with a tentative D call TRBD1 (6 bases). This CDR3 has 13 residues. Trimming pared 0 bases from V and 7 bases from J, leaving 12 bases between. Germline V gene sequence: CDR1 GTSNPN, CDR2 SVGIG (reference sequence). CDR3 sequence: CAWSVLGAGGYTF. CDR3 sequence (DNA): TGTGCCTGGAGTGTTTTGGGGGCAGGTGGCTACACCTTC.

This clone was picked up a small number of times. The chain recombines TRBV4-3 with TRBJ2-2; TRBD2 agrees at 11 bases. With 3 bases clipped from V and 3 bases from J, the junction kept 6 bases outside the gene matches. The germline CDR1 and CDR2 sequences are LGHNA and YSLEER. This CDR3 spans 17 amino acids. The CDR3 DNA is TGCGCCAGCAGCCACCTCCAACTAGCGGGAGACACCGGGGAGCTGTTTTTT. Protein product: CASSHLQLAGDTGELFF.

This clone was seen more than once but under ten times. V is TRBV4-1 and J is TRBJ2-1; no definite D call. This CDR3 spans 11 amino acids. Germline V gene lookup returns CDR1 MGHRA and CDR2 YSYEKL. V lost 3 bases and J 7 bases, leaving 4 bases between the germline ends. The CDR3: CASSHPNEQFF. CDR3 sequence (DNA): TGCGCCAGCAGCCACCCTAATGAGCAGTTCTTC.

This chain links TRBV14 with TRBJ2-7, with D tentatively TRBD1 (6 bases). Trimming shortened V by 4 bases and J by 3 bases, and 16 bases separated the two germline ends. CDR1 and CDR2 from the germline V gene are SGHDN and FVKESK. The CDR3 extends over 15 amino acids. The CDR3 coding sequence is TGTGCCAGCAGCCCCCGGGACACCTCTGACTACGAGCAGTACTTC. This sequence encodes CASSPRDTSDYEQYF.

This clone has a handful of counts. The chain combines TRBV2 with TRBJ2-6; a possible D gene is TRBD1 (6 bases). The CDR3 has 14 residues. Germline values: CDR1 SNHLY, CDR2 FYNNEI. The V gene lost 5 bases and the J gene lost 5 bases, with 10 bases spanning the gap. The CDR3, as DNA: TGTGCCAGCAGTCTCGGGACACGGGCCAACGTCCTGACTTTC. Translated, it gives CASSLGTRANVLTF.

The rearrangement joins TRBV28 to TRBJ2-1; D gene ambiguous. With 2 bases removed from V and 10 bases from J, the gap between germline ends came to 12 bases. The CDR3 sequence is 13 residues long. Germline CDR1 reads MDHEN; CDR2 reads SYDVKM. CDR3 sequence (DNA): TGTGCCAGCAGTTTACTTTACGGGTCCGAGCAGTTCTTC. Protein: CASSLLYGSEQFF.

The sample holds a few counts of this clone. The V call is TRBV5-6, the J call TRBJ2-7, with 14 bases that match TRBD2. The trim removed 5 bases at V and 9 bases at J, leaving 7 bases unmatched. In germline, CDR1 is SGHDT, CDR2 YYEEEE. This CDR3 has 14 residues. The CDR3 reads CASSSRTSGRLQYF. The CDR3 region has the DNA TGTGCCAGCAGTTCTCGGACTAGCGGGAGGTTGCAGTACTTC.

V usage is TRBV20-1 and J usage is TRBJ1-5; no reliable D call. The CDR3 length is 11 residues. CDR1 DFQATT and CDR2 SNEGSKA come from the germline V gene (reference sequence). Trimming removed 6 bases from V and 3 bases from J, with 6 bases in between. DNA for the CDR3: TGCAGTGCCGAGGACAATCAGCCCCAGCATTTT. It yields the protein CSAEDNQPQHF.

CDR3 loop: CASSDFLAKNIQYF. CDR3 DNA sequence: TGCGCCAGCAGTGACTTCCTAGCCAAAAACATTCAGTACTTC. The V gene is TRBV10-1, the J gene TRBJ2-4; D is unresolved. V was trimmed by 3 bases and J by 0 bases, leaving 6 bases between them. CDR1 and CDR2 from the germline V gene are WNHNN and SYGVQD (reference sequence). CDR3 length equals 14 residues.

The sample holds a few counts of this clone. The chain recombines TRBV19 with TRBJ1-2; TRBD1 agrees at 12 bases. Unmatched junction bases numbered 11, after V lost 7 bases and J lost 5 bases. CDR3 length: 16 amino acids. Germline loops: CDR1 LNHDA, CDR2 SQIVND (reference sequence). The CDR3 coding sequence is TGTGCCAGTAACCCCGGGACAGGGGGCGTATTTTATGGCTACACCTTC. Its protein is CASNPGTGGVFYGYTF. Drawing the rest from reference TRBV19 and TRBJ1-2, the complete variable domain is DGGITQSPKYLFRKEGQNVTLSCEQNLNHDAMYWYRQDPGQGLRLIYYSQIVNDFQKGDIAEGYSVSREKKESFPLTVTSAQKNPTAFYLCASNPGTGGVFYGYTFGSGTRLTVV.

The CDR3 DNA follows: TGTGCCAGCAGTTTCCCACTAGGCAGGAATACGCAGTATTTT. Its protein is CASSFPLGRNTQYF. This sequence joins TRBV28 and TRBJ2-3; tentative D call: TRBD2 (5 bases). Trimming removed 3 bases at V and 7 bases at J, with 14 bases between. This CDR3 comprises 14 residues. Germline V gene lookup returns CDR1 MDHEN and CDR2 SYDVKM.

DNA for the CDR3: TGCGCCAGCAGCTCCGGGACAGGGGGAGGTCTAGCGGTAGATACGCAGTATTTT. Its protein product is CASSSGTGGGLAVDTQYF. The chain links TRBV5-1 to TRBJ2-3, with 11 nucleotides matching TRBD1. V lost 3 bases to trimming and J lost 5 bases; unmatched junction nucleotides: 14. Germline assignment: CDR1 SGHRS and CDR2 YFSETQ. The CDR3 totals 18 residues.

This clone was found a few times. The chain carries TRBV6-1 and TRBJ2-2; D is perhaps TRBD2 (6 bases). Germline CDR1 reads MNHNS; CDR2 reads SASEGT. The CDR3 sequence is 12 residues long. V dropped 10 bases and J dropped 5 bases, with 11 bases sitting between them. As DNA, the CDR3 is TGTGCCACCGATGGGAGGACCGGGGAGCTGTTTTTT. Its protein product is CATDGRTGELFF.